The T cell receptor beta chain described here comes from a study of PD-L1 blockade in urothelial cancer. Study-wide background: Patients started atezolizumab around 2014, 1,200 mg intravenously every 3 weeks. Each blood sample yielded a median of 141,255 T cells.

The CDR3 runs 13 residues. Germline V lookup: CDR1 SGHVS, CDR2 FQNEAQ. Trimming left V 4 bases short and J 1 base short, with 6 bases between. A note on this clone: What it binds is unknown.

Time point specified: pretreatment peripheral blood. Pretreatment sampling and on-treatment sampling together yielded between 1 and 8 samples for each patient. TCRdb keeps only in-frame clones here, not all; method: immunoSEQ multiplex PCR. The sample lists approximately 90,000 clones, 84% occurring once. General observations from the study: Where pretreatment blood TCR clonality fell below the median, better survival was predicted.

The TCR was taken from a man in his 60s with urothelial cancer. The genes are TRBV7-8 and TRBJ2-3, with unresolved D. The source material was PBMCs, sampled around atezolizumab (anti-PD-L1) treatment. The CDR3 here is CASSSVRTDTQYF. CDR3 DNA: TGTGCCAGCAGCTCGGTACGCACAGATACGCAGTATTTT.